This T cell receptor (beta chain) was obtained from a study of neoadjuvant nivolumab and ipilimumab in lung cancer. Across the whole study: The combination arm added day-1 ipilimumab 1 mg/kg to nivolumab 3 mg/kg on days 1, 15, 29.

Study-wide points: TCR sequencing covered a small number of samples. Resected-tumor TCR richness correlated positively with pretherapy blood richness.

The method was immunoSEQ multiplex PCR; TCRdb's version includes in-frame clones alone and lacks a portion of them. In the table there are more than 15,000 clones, around 77% of which are singletons. Note on this clone: Its antigen is unknown.

This clonotype was sampled from an adult with non-small cell lung cancer. Sequencing was performed on tumor tissue, taken after neoadjuvant nivolumab, alone or with ipilimumab, at or shortly before surgery.

CDR3 sequence: CASSPTDRSGELFF. The DNA for the CDR3 is TGTGCCAGCAGCCCTACGGACAGATCCGGGGAGCTGTTTTTT. The V gene is TRBV7-2, the J gene TRBJ2-2; D may be TRBD1 (6 bases). The CDR3 totals 14 residues. Trimming pared 5 bases from V and 6 bases from J, leaving 13 bases between. Germline CDR1 SGHTA, CDR2 FQGNSA. The variable domain in full, with the rest retrieved from reference TRBV7-2 and TRBJ2-2, is GAGVSQSPSNKVTEKGKDVELRCDPISGHTALYWYRQSLGQGLEFLIYFQGNSAPDKSGLPSDRFSAERTGGSVSTLTIQRTQQEDSAVYLCASSPTDRSGELFFGEGSRLTVL.